These T cell receptor beta chains were read from a single sample in a study of blood T cell repertoires in COVID-19. Using immunoSEQ multiplex PCR, the repertoire was profiled, and TCRdb retains in-frame clones only, with some absent. The sample holds under 75,000 clones, 65% to 80% seen once. Sequences were obtained from peripheral blood. These receptor sequences come from a woman in her 70s with acute or convalescent COVID-19. The CDR3 runs from the conserved cysteine through the conserved F or W. The D gene is left open where the match is weak. Where a row states a size, it is once, few, many or the class of an expanded clone; other rows omit it.

J | size | D | V | CDR3 | DNA
TRBJ2-6 | - | - | TRBV7-2 | CASSLDRGGVLTF | TGTGCCAGCAGCTTAGATAGGGGCGGCGTCCTGACTTTC
TRBJ2-5 | - | - | TRBV7-9 | CASSSPAGASQETQYF | TGTGCCAGCAGTTCTCCGGCGGGGGCCAGCCAAGAGACCCAGTACTTC
TRBJ2-5 | - | - | TRBV7-9 | CASSRAGLAETQYF | TGTGCCAGCAGCCGTGCAGGGTTGGCGGAGACCCAGTACTTC
TRBJ2-7 | - | - | TRBV28 | CASSLQGGGYEQYF | TGTGCCAGCAGTTTGCAGGGCGGCGGCTACGAGCAGTACTTC
TRBJ1-5 | - | TRBD1 | TRBV24-1 | CATSARGNSNQPQHF | TGTGCCACCAGTGCCAGGGGGAATAGCAATCAGCCCCAGCATTTT
TRBJ1-2 | few | TRBD1 | TRBV5-1 | CASSPYPGQGATVNYGYTF | TGCGCCAGCAGCCCTTACCCGGGACAGGGGGCTACCGTGAACTATGGCTACACCTTC
TRBJ1-3 | - | - | TRBV6-1 | CASSVPPGTISGNTIYF | TGTGCCAGCAGTGTGCCCCCCGGGACAATATCTGGAAACACCATATATTTT
TRBJ1-1 | few | - | TRBV12-5 | CASGLGRRPMNTEAFF | TGTGCTAGTGGTCTCGGGAGGCGGCCCATGAACACTGAAGCTTTCTTT
TRBJ2-2 | few | - | TRBV5-1 | CASSATGTTGSGELFF | TGCGCCAGCAGCGCAACCGGGACAACGGGGTCCGGGGAGCTGTTTTTT
TRBJ2-7 | - | TRBD2 | TRBV25-1 | CASSALGGGYEQYF | TGTGCCAGCAGTGCCCTGGGGGGGGGCTACGAGCAGTACTTC
TRBJ1-6 | - | TRBD1 | TRBV2 | CASRGQGGSPLHF | TGTGCCAGCAGGGGACAGGGCGGTTCACCCCTCCACTTT
TRBJ2-7 | - | TRBD1 | TRBV6-5 | CASSYSTGGYEQYF | TGTGCCAGCAGTTACTCGACAGGGGGCTACGAGCAGTACTTC
TRBJ2-3 | - | - | TRBV20-1 | CSASQPIDTQYF | TGCAGTGCTAGTCAACCTATTGATACGCAGTATTTT
TRBJ2-5 | - | - | TRBV7-2 | CASTNQETQYF | TGTGCCAGCACCAACCAGGAGACCCAGTACTTC
TRBJ2-7 | few | - | TRBV12-3/TRBV12-4 | CASSSGLDGQYF | TGTGCCAGCAGTTCCGGACTGGACGGGCAGTACTTC
TRBJ2-5 | - | TRBD2 | TRBV6-6 | CASSRDAGGQETQYF | TGTGCCAGCAGTAGGGATGCGGGGGGGCAAGAGACCCAGTACTTC
TRBJ2-7 | few | TRBD1 | TRBV27 | CASSLETGPQWEQYF | TGTGCCAGCAGTTTAGAGACAGGGCCTCAGTGGGAGCAGTACTTC
TRBJ1-2 | - | TRBD1 | TRBV4-1 | CASSQEAGGYYGYTF | TGCGCCAGCAGCCAAGAGGCAGGGGGTTACTATGGCTACACCTTC
TRBJ2-1 | - | TRBD2 | TRBV29-1 | CSARPGGGIQQFF | TGCAGCGCCCGACCCGGGGGGGGGATCCAACAGTTCTTC
TRBJ1-1 | - | TRBD1 | TRBV6-2/TRBV6-3 | CASSYYEGQSMNTEAFF | TGTGCCAGCAGTTACTACGAGGGACAGTCGATGAACACTGAAGCTTTCTTT
TRBJ1-6 | - | TRBD1 | TRBV2 | CASSVGQGNSPLHF | TGTGCCAGCAGTGTCGGACAGGGCAATTCACCCCTCCACTTT
TRBJ1-2 | - | - | TRBV3-1/TRBV3-2 | CASTGGAKTNYGYTF | TGTGCCAGCACCGGGGGGGCGAAGACTAACTATGGCTACACCTTC
TRBJ1-1 | - | TRBD1 | TRBV30 | CAWSKQGAGGLNTEAFF | TGTGCCTGGAGTAAACAGGGGGCCGGCGGATTGAACACTGAAGCTTTCTTT
TRBJ1-1 | - | - | TRBV3-1/TRBV3-2 | CASSHGPNTEAFF | TGTGCCAGCAGCCACGGTCCGAACACTGAAGCTTTCTTT
TRBJ2-2 | - | TRBD1 | TRBV11-2 | CASSLTGTGPTGELFF | TGTGCCAGCAGCTTAACCGGGACAGGGCCCACCGGGGAGCTGTTTTTT
TRBJ1-6 | - | - | TRBV28 | CASTPGHPRNSPLHF | TGTGCCAGCACACCGGGACACCCTCGGAATTCACCCCTCCACTTT
TRBJ1-2 | few | TRBD1 | TRBV5-1 | CASSGTVNYGYTF | TGCGCCAGCAGCGGGACAGTCAACTATGGCTACACCTTC
TRBJ2-3 | - | TRBD2 | TRBV2 | CASRSSGASTDTQYF | TGTGCCAGCAGGTCCAGCGGGGCGAGCACAGATACGCAGTATTTT
TRBJ2-5 | - | TRBD2 | TRBV5-1 | CASSLGRAGGETQYF | TGCGCCAGCAGCTTGGGGAGAGCGGGAGGGGAGACCCAGTACTTC
TRBJ1-1 | - | TRBD1 | TRBV10-3 | CASLLDRGGTEAFF | TGTGCCAGCCTTCTGGACAGGGGGGGAACCGAAGCTTTCTTT
TRBJ1-1 | - | TRBD1 | TRBV6-1 | CASSALQGARNTEAFF | TGTGCCAGCAGTGCATTACAGGGGGCGCGGAACACTGAAGCTTTCTTT
TRBJ2-5 | - | - | TRBV5-4 | CASSLAGETQYF | TGTGCCAGCAGCTTGGCCGGGGAGACCCAGTACTTC
TRBJ1-1 | - | TRBD1 | TRBV11-3 | CASSLGTDVLNTEAFF | TGTGCCAGCAGCCTGGGGACAGACGTTCTGAACACTGAAGCTTTCTTT
TRBJ2-5 | - | - | TRBV10-3 | CAIKEAGLETQYF | TGTGCCATCAAGGAGGCGGGATTGGAGACCCAGTACTTC
TRBJ1-2 | - | - | TRBV7-3 | CASSLIAGGHYGYTF | TGTGCCAGCAGCTTAATTGCTGGGGGCCACTATGGCTACACCTTC
TRBJ1-4 | - | TRBD1 | TRBV6-5 | CASTRDRTNEKLFF | TGTGCCAGCACCCGGGACAGGACAAATGAAAAACTGTTTTTT
TRBJ2-6 | - | - | TRBV25-1 | CASSEYFFGSNVLTF | TGTGCCAGCAGTGAATATTTCTTTGGGAGCAACGTCCTGACTTTC
TRBJ2-3 | - | - | TRBV15 | CATTQRRGASTDTQYF | TGTGCCACCACCCAGAGACGGGGGGCTAGCACAGATACGCAGTATTTT
TRBJ2-7 | - | TRBD1 | TRBV4-1 | CASSQAQDRVYEQYF | TGCGCCAGCAGCCAAGCCCAGGACAGGGTTTACGAGCAGTACTTC
TRBJ1-2 | once | - | TRBV6-5 | CASSYSHNYGYTF | TGTGCCAGCAGTTACTCTCATAACTATGGCTACACCTTC
TRBJ2-6 | - | - | TRBV28 | CASSQGGSGANVLTF | TGTGCCAGCAGCCAAGGCGGTTCTGGGGCCAACGTCCTGACTTTC
TRBJ2-3 | - | TRBD1 | TRBV11-2 | CASSQRQGATDTQYF | TGTGCCAGCAGCCAACGACAGGGGGCTACAGATACGCAGTATTTT
TRBJ2-3 | - | - | TRBV20-1 | CSATSRDTQYF | TGCAGTGCTACTAGCCGGGATACGCAGTATTTT
TRBJ2-1 | - | TRBD2 | TRBV10-3 | CAISDGGGTPGEQFF | TGTGCCATCAGTGACGGCGGGGGGACCCCCGGTGAGCAGTTCTTC
TRBJ2-7 | - | - | TRBV21-1 | CASSTPVRTRGETYEQYF | TGTGCCAGCAGCACCCCGGTCCGAACCAGGGGGGAGACCTACGAGCAGTACTTC
TRBJ2-3 | - | TRBD2 | TRBV28 | CASTSPLAGRTDTQYF | TGTGCCAGCACCTCCCCACTAGCGGGGCGCACAGATACGCAGTATTTT
TRBJ1-1 | - | - | TRBV9 | CASKAGMNTEAFF | TGTGCCAGCAAGGCAGGGATGAACACTGAAGCTTTCTTT
TRBJ2-3 | - | TRBD2 | TRBV5-1 | CASSWTSSEDTQYF | TGCGCCAGCAGCTGGACTAGTTCGGAAGATACGCAGTATTTT
TRBJ1-5 | - | TRBD1 | TRBV5-6 | CASSIGTGRNQPQHF | TGTGCCAGCAGCATTGGGACAGGACGCAATCAGCCCCAGCATTTT
TRBJ1-4 | - | - | TRBV7-9 | CASSLGGGPRLFF | TGTGCCAGCAGCTTAGGGGGGGGCCCTAGGCTGTTTTTT
TRBJ1-3 | few | TRBD1 | TRBV30 | CAWDRGPGNTIYF | TGTGCCTGGGACAGGGGGCCTGGAAACACCATATATTTT
TRBJ1-2 | - | - | TRBV14 | CASSQDLGQINGYTF | TGTGCCAGCAGCCAAGACCTTGGACAGATCAATGGCTACACCTTC
TRBJ2-7 | - | - | TRBV20-1 | CSASGGEQYF | TGCAGTGCTAGCGGCGGCGAGCAGTACTTC
TRBJ2-5 | - | TRBD2 | TRBV5-6 | CASGPGLASETQYF | TGTGCCAGCGGCCCGGGACTAGCGTCCGAGACCCAGTACTTC
TRBJ1-6 | - | TRBD1 | TRBV6-5 | CASNPRTGQSPLHF | TGTGCCAGCAACCCTCGGACAGGGCAATCACCCCTCCACTTT
TRBJ2-5 | - | TRBD2 | TRBV11-3 | CASSPHPSGGAGTQYF | TGTGCCAGCAGCCCCCACCCTAGCGGGGGGGCAGGGACCCAGTACTTC
TRBJ1-2 | - | - | TRBV12-5 | CASGVDSNPYGYTF | TGTGCTAGTGGTGTCGACAGTAACCCGTATGGCTACACCTTC
TRBJ1-2 | - | - | TRBV30 | CAWKNSGGGYGYTF | TGTGCCTGGAAAAACTCGGGTGGCGGCTATGGCTACACCTTC
TRBJ1-1 | - | TRBD1 | TRBV12-3/TRBV12-4 | CASSPGDREAFF | TGTGCCAGCAGTCCGGGGGACAGGGAAGCTTTCTTT